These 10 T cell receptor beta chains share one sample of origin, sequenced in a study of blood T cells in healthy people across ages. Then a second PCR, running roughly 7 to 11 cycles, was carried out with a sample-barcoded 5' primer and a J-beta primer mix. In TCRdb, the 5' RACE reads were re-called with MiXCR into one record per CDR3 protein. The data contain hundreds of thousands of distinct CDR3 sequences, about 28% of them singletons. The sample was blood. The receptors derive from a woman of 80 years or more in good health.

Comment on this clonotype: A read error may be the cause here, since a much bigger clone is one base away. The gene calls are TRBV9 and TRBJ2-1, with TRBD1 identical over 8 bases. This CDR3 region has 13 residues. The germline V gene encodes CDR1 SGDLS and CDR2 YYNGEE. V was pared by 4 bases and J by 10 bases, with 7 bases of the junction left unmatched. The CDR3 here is CASSYDRGGEQFF. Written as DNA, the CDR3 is TGTGCCAGCAGCTACGACAGGGGAGGCGAGCAGTTCTTC.

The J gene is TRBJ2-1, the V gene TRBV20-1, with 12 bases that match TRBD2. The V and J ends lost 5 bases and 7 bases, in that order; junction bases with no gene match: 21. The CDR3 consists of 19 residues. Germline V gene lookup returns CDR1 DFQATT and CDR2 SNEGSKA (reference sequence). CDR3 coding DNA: TGCAGTGCTCCCCCCGCCGGACTAGCGGGAATCTTGGTTAGTAATGAGCAGTTCTTC. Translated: CSAPPAGLAGILVSNEQFF.

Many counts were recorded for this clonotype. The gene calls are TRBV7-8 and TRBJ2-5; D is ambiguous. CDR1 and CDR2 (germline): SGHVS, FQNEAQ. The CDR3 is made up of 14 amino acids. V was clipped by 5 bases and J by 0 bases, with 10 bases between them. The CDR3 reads CASSPLSYQETQYF. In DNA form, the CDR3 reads TGTGCCAGCAGCCCTTTGTCGTACCAAGAGACCCAGTACTTC.

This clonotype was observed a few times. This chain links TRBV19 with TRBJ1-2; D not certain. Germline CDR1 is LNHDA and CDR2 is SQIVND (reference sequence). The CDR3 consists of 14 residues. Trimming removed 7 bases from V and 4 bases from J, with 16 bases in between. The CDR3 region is CASTPGPAGYGYTF. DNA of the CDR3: TGTGCCAGTACCCCAGGCCCCGCCGGCTATGGCTACACCTTC.

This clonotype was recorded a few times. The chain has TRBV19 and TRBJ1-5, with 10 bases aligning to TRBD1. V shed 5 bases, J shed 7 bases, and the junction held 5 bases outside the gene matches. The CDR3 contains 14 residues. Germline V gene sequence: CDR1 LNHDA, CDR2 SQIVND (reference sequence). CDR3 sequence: CASSSGTGEQPQHF. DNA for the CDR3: TGTGCCAGTAGTTCCGGGACAGGGGAACAGCCCCAGCATTTT.

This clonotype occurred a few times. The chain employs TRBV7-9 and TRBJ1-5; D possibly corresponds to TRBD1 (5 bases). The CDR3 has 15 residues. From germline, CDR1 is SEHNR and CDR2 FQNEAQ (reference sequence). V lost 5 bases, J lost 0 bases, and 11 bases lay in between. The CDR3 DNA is TGTGCCAGCAGCCATCCGGACATTAGCAATCAGCCCCAGCATTTT. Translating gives CASSHPDISNQPQHF.

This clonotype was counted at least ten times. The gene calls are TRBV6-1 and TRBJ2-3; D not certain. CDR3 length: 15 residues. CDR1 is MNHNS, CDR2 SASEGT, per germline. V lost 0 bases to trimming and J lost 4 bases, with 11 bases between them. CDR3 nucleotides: TGTGCCAGCAGTGAAGCGGGGTCGATAGCAGATACGCAGTATTTT. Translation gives CASSEAGSIADTQYF.

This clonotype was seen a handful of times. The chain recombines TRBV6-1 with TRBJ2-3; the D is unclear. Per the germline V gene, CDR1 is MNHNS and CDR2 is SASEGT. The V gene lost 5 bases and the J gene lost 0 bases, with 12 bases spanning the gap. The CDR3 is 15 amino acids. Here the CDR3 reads CASSPTASSTDTQYF. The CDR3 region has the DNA TGTGCCAGCAGTCCAACAGCTTCTAGCACAGATACGCAGTATTTT.

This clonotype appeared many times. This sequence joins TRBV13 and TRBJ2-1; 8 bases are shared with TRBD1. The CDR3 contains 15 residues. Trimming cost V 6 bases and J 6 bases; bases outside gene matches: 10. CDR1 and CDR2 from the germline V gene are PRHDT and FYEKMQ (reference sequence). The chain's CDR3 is CASREPGGNRNEQFF. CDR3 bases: TGTGCCAGCAGGGAGCCAGGGGGCAACCGCAATGAGCAGTTCTTC.

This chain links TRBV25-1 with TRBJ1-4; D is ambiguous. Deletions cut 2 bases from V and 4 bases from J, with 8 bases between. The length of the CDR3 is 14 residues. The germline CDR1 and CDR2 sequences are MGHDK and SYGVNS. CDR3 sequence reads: CASSEISFNEKLFF. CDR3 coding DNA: TGTGCCAGCAGTGAAATCAGTTTTAATGAAAAACTGTTTTTT.